This TCR beta chain was sequenced in a study of cytomegalovirus exposure and HLA in healthy donors. Study-level results: Later analysis indicated greater clonal expansion among HLA-associated TCR beta chains than among equally common other chains. In vitro work confirmed that a few CMV-associated chains recognize CMV antigens. In a later analysis, TCR beta V- and J-gene trimming was associated with a missense DCLRE1C variant.

With 60 Vbeta and 13 Jbeta primers, the PCR was carried out. Data came from immunoSEQ multiplex PCR; TCRdb stores just in-frame clones and leaves some out. The sample records some 150,000 clones, around 82% being singletons. Regarding this clone: What it binds is unknown.

The V and J ends lost 5 bases and 1 base respectively, with 9 bases between them. The germline CDR1 and CDR2 sequences are SGHTA and FQGNSA. The CDR3 contains 14 residues. This chain connects TRBV7-2 to TRBJ1-3, with D perhaps matching TRBD1 (5 bases). This sequence was found in a man aged 50 to 59 in good health and CMV-seropositive. Sequenced material: PBMCs. CDR3 sequence (DNA): TGTGCCAGCAGCCCGCAGGGATCTGGAAACACCATATATTTT. Translation gives CASSPQGSGNTIYF.